This T cell receptor beta chain derives from a study of CXCR3-negative and CXCR3-positive naive CD8 T cells. Notes on the study in general: Whereas both naive subsets had comparably high diversity, memory CD8+ cells had much lower diversity. The study found that naive CXCR3-negative and CXCR3-positive cells shared TRBV-TRBJ usage, while memory cells differed. Researchers report that CXCR3-positive naive cells carry more hydrophobic TRB CDR3s than CXCR3-negative naive cells.

Researchers sorted 300,000 cells of each CD8+ T cell subset in triplicate. Germline V gives CDR1 LGHNA, CDR2 YSLEER. This CDR3 is built from 15 residues. TRB cDNA was prepared as libraries by UMI-labeled 5' RACE. TCRdb reprocessed the 5' RACE reads and stores each CDR3 protein as one record, lacking DNA. This table holds about 130,000 distinct CDR3 sequences. As concerns this clonotype: Its antigen is undetermined.

V usage is TRBV4-3 and J usage is TRBJ1-5. This sequence was found in a human donor in good health. Some clones in this sample may be carry-over from other donors' samples. The sample consisted of naive CXCR3- CD8+ T cells from blood. Indicated subset: CD45RO-CCR7+CD27+CD95- naive CD8+ T cells lacking CXCR3 (TNR3-). This CDR3 is CASSQEVWANQPQHF.